Listed below are T cell receptor beta chains from one sample, sequenced in a study of T cell responses to AZD1222 COVID-19 vaccine. Repertoires were generated with immunoSEQ multiplex PCR, while TCRdb's copy carries only in-frame clones and drops some. In the table there are some 95,000 clones, 85% to 90% of which are singletons. The sample here was peripheral blood, taken 28 days after the second AZD1222 dose. These receptors were taken from an adult who received the AZD1222 COVID-19 vaccine. Both conserved end residues are part of each CDR3. The order of the fields is clone size, D gene, J gene, V gene, CDR3 protein, CDR3 DNA. A D gene is named only where the DNA matches it firmly. Clone size is stated in some rows and not others, as once, few, many or a class when expanded.

abundance: .; d_gene: TRBD1; j_gene: TRBJ1-1; v_gene: TRBV6-5; CDR3aa: CASRRDRANTEAFF; CDR3nt: TGTGCCAGCAGGCGCGACAGGGCAAACACTGAAGCTTTCTTT
abundance: .; d_gene: TRBD1; j_gene: TRBJ1-2; v_gene: TRBV7-8; CDR3aa: CASTSGTVLSDGYTF; CDR3nt: TGTGCCAGCACCTCCGGGACAGTCCTATCAGATGGCTACACCTTC
abundance: .; d_gene: .; j_gene: TRBJ2-7; v_gene: TRBV11-3; CDR3aa: CASSLDGTGLNEQYF; CDR3nt: TGTGCCAGCAGCTTAGATGGAACAGGACTGAACGAGCAGTACTTC
abundance: .; d_gene: TRBD2; j_gene: TRBJ2-5; v_gene: TRBV7-9; CDR3aa: CASSLERLATEETQYF; CDR3nt: TGTGCCAGCAGCTTAGAAAGACTAGCGACAGAAGAGACCCAGTACTTC
abundance: .; d_gene: .; j_gene: TRBJ1-1; v_gene: TRBV4-1; CDR3aa: CASSQGSNTEAFF; CDR3nt: TGCGCCAGCAGCCAAGGGTCGAACACTGAAGCTTTCTTT
abundance: .; d_gene: .; j_gene: TRBJ1-1; v_gene: TRBV19; CDR3aa: CASSAILNTEAFF; CDR3nt: TGTGCCAGTAGTGCGATACTCAACACTGAAGCTTTCTTT
abundance: .; d_gene: TRBD1; j_gene: TRBJ1-5; v_gene: TRBV28; CDR3aa: CASSIGTGPYSNQPQHF; CDR3nt: TGTGCCAGCTCCATCGGGACAGGCCCTTATAGCAATCAGCCCCAGCATTTT
abundance: .; d_gene: .; j_gene: TRBJ1-5; v_gene: TRBV19; CDR3aa: CASSIVPSNQPQHF; CDR3nt: TGTGCCAGTAGTATTGTCCCTAGCAATCAGCCCCAGCATTTT
abundance: .; d_gene: .; j_gene: TRBJ1-2; v_gene: TRBV11-3; CDR3aa: CASSLASYGYTF; CDR3nt: TGTGCCAGCAGCTTAGCGTCCTATGGCTACACCTTC
abundance: .; d_gene: .; j_gene: TRBJ2-7; v_gene: TRBV7-2; CDR3aa: CASSPGGYEQYF; CDR3nt: TGTGCCAGCAGCCCTGGGGGCTACGAGCAGTACTTC
abundance: .; d_gene: .; j_gene: TRBJ1-5; v_gene: TRBV5-8; CDR3aa: CASSPGLRRPQHF; CDR3nt: TGTGCCAGCAGCCCGGGCCTCCGGAGGCCCCAGCATTTT
abundance: once; d_gene: .; j_gene: TRBJ1-2; v_gene: TRBV11-3; CDR3aa: CASSLEHRDTDGYTF; CDR3nt: TGTGCCAGCAGCTTAGAGCACCGGGACACCGATGGCTACACCTTC
abundance: .; d_gene: TRBD2; j_gene: TRBJ2-3; v_gene: TRBV13; CDR3aa: CASSPHRFLAEATTDTQYF; CDR3nt: TGTGCCAGCAGCCCTCACCGGTTTCTAGCGGAAGCGACCACAGATACGCAGTATTTT
abundance: .; d_gene: .; j_gene: TRBJ2-1; v_gene: TRBV6-5; CDR3aa: CASKIGIAAVNEQFF; CDR3nt: TGTGCCAGCAAGATCGGTATAGCAGCGGTCAATGAGCAGTTCTTC
abundance: .; d_gene: .; j_gene: TRBJ2-1; v_gene: TRBV5-1; CDR3aa: CASSSAGGYNEQFF; CDR3nt: TGCGCCAGCAGCTCTGCCGGTGGCTACAATGAGCAGTTCTTC
abundance: .; d_gene: TRBD2; j_gene: TRBJ2-5; v_gene: TRBV7-2; CDR3aa: CASSLGWTSGIVKTQYF; CDR3nt: TGTGCCAGCAGCTTAGGATGGACTAGCGGGATAGTAAAGACCCAGTACTTC
abundance: .; d_gene: .; j_gene: TRBJ1-1; v_gene: TRBV6-6; CDR3aa: CATFGGRDTEAFF; CDR3nt: TGTGCCACATTCGGGGGGCGAGACACTGAAGCTTTCTTT
abundance: .; d_gene: .; j_gene: TRBJ2-2; v_gene: TRBV5-4; CDR3aa: CASSLGGVKNTGELFF; CDR3nt: TGTGCCAGCAGCTTGGGAGGGGTTAAGAACACCGGGGAGCTGTTTTTT
abundance: .; d_gene: TRBD1; j_gene: TRBJ1-2; v_gene: TRBV29-1; CDR3aa: CSGQTGDYGYTF; CDR3nt: TGCAGCGGACAAACAGGGGACTATGGCTACACCTTC
abundance: .; d_gene: .; j_gene: TRBJ2-2; v_gene: TRBV11-2; CDR3aa: CASSPGTPGELFF; CDR3nt: TGTGCCAGCAGCCCAGGGACCCCGGGGGAGCTGTTTTTT
abundance: few; d_gene: .; j_gene: TRBJ2-1; v_gene: TRBV4-2; CDR3aa: CASSQVEGEGGNEQFF; CDR3nt: TGTGCCAGCAGCCAAGTTGAGGGGGAGGGAGGCAATGAGCAGTTCTTC
abundance: .; d_gene: TRBD2; j_gene: TRBJ2-2; v_gene: TRBV9; CDR3aa: CASSVSGTGELFF; CDR3nt: TGTGCCAGCAGCGTTAGCGGGACCGGGGAGCTGTTTTTT
abundance: .; d_gene: TRBD1; j_gene: TRBJ1-2; v_gene: TRBV5-6; CDR3aa: CASSAGQGTNYGYTF; CDR3nt: TGTGCCAGCAGCGCAGGACAGGGAACGAACTATGGCTACACCTTC
abundance: .; d_gene: .; j_gene: TRBJ2-5; v_gene: TRBV7-2; CDR3aa: CASSSPLAGQETQYF; CDR3nt: TGTGCCAGCAGCTCACCTCTTGCGGGCCAAGAGACCCAGTACTTC
abundance: .; d_gene: .; j_gene: TRBJ2-1; v_gene: TRBV18; CDR3aa: CASGQVNEQFF; CDR3nt: TGTGCCAGCGGGCAGGTCAATGAGCAGTTCTTC
abundance: .; d_gene: .; j_gene: TRBJ2-7; v_gene: TRBV5-1; CDR3aa: CASSIIGQPEQYF; CDR3nt: TGCGCCAGCAGCATTATAGGACAGCCCGAGCAGTACTTC
abundance: .; d_gene: .; j_gene: TRBJ2-2; v_gene: TRBV4-3; CDR3aa: CASSQVRTTGELFF; CDR3nt: TGCGCCAGCAGCCAAGTCCGGACCACCGGGGAGCTGTTTTTT
abundance: .; d_gene: .; j_gene: TRBJ1-2; v_gene: TRBV2; CDR3aa: CASSEWADYGYTF; CDR3nt: TGTGCCAGCAGTGAATGGGCAGACTATGGCTACACCTTC
abundance: .; d_gene: TRBD1; j_gene: TRBJ2-7; v_gene: TRBV6-6; CDR3aa: CASRPPRDRAFEQYF; CDR3nt: TGTGCCAGCAGGCCCCCGAGGGACAGAGCTTTTGAGCAGTACTTC
abundance: .; d_gene: TRBD1; j_gene: TRBJ1-5; v_gene: TRBV4-1; CDR3aa: CASSQGSVSGGYQPQHF; CDR3nt: TGCGCCAGCAGCCAAGGCAGTGTATCAGGGGGGTATCAGCCCCAGCATTTT
abundance: .; d_gene: TRBD2; j_gene: TRBJ2-3; v_gene: TRBV5-6; CDR3aa: CASSPGTSGRTDTQYF; CDR3nt: TGTGCCAGCAGCCCGGGGACTAGCGGGAGGACAGATACGCAGTATTTT
abundance: .; d_gene: .; j_gene: TRBJ1-2; v_gene: TRBV29-1; CDR3aa: CSTNRISMGNYGYTF; CDR3nt: TGCAGCACAAACAGGATTTCGATGGGCAACTATGGCTACACCTTC
abundance: .; d_gene: TRBD1; j_gene: TRBJ1-6; v_gene: TRBV6-5; CDR3aa: CASSYYGQGNSPLHF; CDR3nt: TGTGCCAGCAGTTACTATGGACAGGGAAATTCACCCCTCCACTTT
abundance: .; d_gene: TRBD2; j_gene: TRBJ2-2; v_gene: TRBV30; CDR3aa: CAWSHLAGHTGELFF; CDR3nt: TGTGCCTGGAGTCACCTAGCGGGGCACACCGGGGAGCTGTTTTTT
abundance: .; d_gene: TRBD2; j_gene: TRBJ2-1; v_gene: TRBV7-2; CDR3aa: CASRAGRGNNEQFF; CDR3nt: TGTGCCTCACGGGCGGGGCGGGGGAACAATGAGCAGTTCTTC
abundance: once; d_gene: .; j_gene: TRBJ1-2; v_gene: TRBV6-1; CDR3aa: CASSELVEGFMF; CDR3nt: TGTGCCAGCAGTGAATTGGTAGAGGGTTTTATGTTC
abundance: .; d_gene: TRBD2; j_gene: TRBJ2-7; v_gene: TRBV6-2/TRBV6-3; CDR3aa: CASSSVGLALEQYF; CDR3nt: TGTGCCAGCAGTTCAGTTGGACTAGCCCTCGAGCAGTACTTC
abundance: .; d_gene: .; j_gene: TRBJ2-5; v_gene: TRBV7-2; CDR3aa: CASSLTGWGETQYF; CDR3nt: TGTGCCAGCAGCTTAACGGGTTGGGGGGAGACCCAGTACTTC
abundance: .; d_gene: .; j_gene: TRBJ2-7; v_gene: TRBV11-3; CDR3aa: CASSLGQGRSYEQYF; CDR3nt: TGTGCCAGCAGCTTAGGGCAGGGCAGGTCCTACGAGCAGTACTTC
abundance: .; d_gene: .; j_gene: TRBJ2-3; v_gene: TRBV7-3; CDR3aa: CASSVVSGSTDTQYF; CDR3nt: TGTGCCAGCAGCGTCGTAAGCGGGAGCACAGATACGCAGTATTTT
abundance: .; d_gene: TRBD1; j_gene: TRBJ1-5; v_gene: TRBV24-1; CDR3aa: CATSDTTGTEVTQPQHF; CDR3nt: TGTGCCACCAGTGATACTACCGGGACAGAGGTAACTCAGCCCCAGCATTTT
abundance: .; d_gene: .; j_gene: TRBJ1-1; v_gene: TRBV11-2; CDR3aa: CASSGGGSRGGTEAFF; CDR3nt: TGTGCCAGCAGCGGCGGGGGGTCAAGGGGTGGTACTGAAGCTTTCTTT
abundance: .; d_gene: .; j_gene: TRBJ1-1; v_gene: TRBV27; CDR3aa: CASSRVVDTEAFF; CDR3nt: TGTGCCAGCAGCAGGGTGGTGGACACTGAAGCTTTCTTT
abundance: .; d_gene: .; j_gene: TRBJ1-5; v_gene: TRBV30; CDR3aa: CASTGQTFGNQPQHF; CDR3nt: TGTGCCTCAACTGGACAGACCTTTGGCAATCAGCCCCAGCATTTT
abundance: .; d_gene: TRBD2; j_gene: TRBJ2-3; v_gene: TRBV13; CDR3aa: CASIYTGGGRSDTQYF; CDR3nt: TGTGCCAGCATCTACACGGGCGGGGGGCGTTCAGATACGCAGTATTTT
abundance: .; d_gene: TRBD1; j_gene: TRBJ2-7; v_gene: TRBV3-1/TRBV3-2; CDR3aa: CASSHMGQGVYEQYF; CDR3nt: TGTGCCAGCAGCCACATGGGACAGGGGGTTTACGAGCAGTACTTC
abundance: .; d_gene: .; j_gene: TRBJ1-5; v_gene: TRBV20-1; CDR3aa: CSASSWGVGGQPQHF; CDR3nt: TGCAGTGCTAGTTCATGGGGGGTGGGAGGTCAGCCCCAGCATTTT
abundance: .; d_gene: TRBD2; j_gene: TRBJ2-5; v_gene: TRBV30; CDR3aa: CAWLDAGLGLETQYF; CDR3nt: TGTGCCTGGCTTGACGCGGGACTAGGCTTGGAGACCCAGTACTTC
abundance: once; d_gene: .; j_gene: TRBJ2-5; v_gene: TRBV5-8; CDR3aa: CASSPVGSETQYF; CDR3nt: TGTGCCAGCAGCCCGGTGGGGTCGGAGACCCAGTACTTC
abundance: .; d_gene: .; j_gene: TRBJ1-1; v_gene: TRBV5-6; CDR3aa: CASSLGSMSTEAFF; CDR3nt: TGTGCCAGCAGCTTGGGGTCTATGAGCACTGAAGCTTTCTTT
abundance: .; d_gene: .; j_gene: TRBJ1-2; v_gene: TRBV28; CDR3aa: CASSPAGQDGYTF; CDR3nt: TGTGCCAGCAGCCCGGCCGGTCAGGATGGCTACACCTTC
abundance: .; d_gene: .; j_gene: TRBJ2-3; v_gene: TRBV3-1/TRBV3-2; CDR3aa: CASSSRSADTQYF; CDR3nt: TGTGCCAGCAGCTCTCGATCAGCAGATACGCAGTATTTT
abundance: .; d_gene: TRBD1; j_gene: TRBJ1-5; v_gene: TRBV6-5; CDR3aa: CASQQGAWQPQHF; CDR3nt: TGTGCCAGTCAACAGGGGGCATGGCAGCCCCAGCATTTT
abundance: .; d_gene: TRBD2; j_gene: TRBJ2-7; v_gene: TRBV7-8; CDR3aa: CASSLEGLAGHYEQYF; CDR3nt: TGTGCCAGCAGCTTAGAGGGACTAGCGGGACACTACGAGCAGTACTTC
abundance: .; d_gene: .; j_gene: TRBJ1-2; v_gene: TRBV5-1; CDR3aa: CASSLDRATRGYTF; CDR3nt: TGCGCCAGCAGCTTGGACAGGGCGACCCGCGGCTACACCTTC